The 9 T cell receptor beta chains below were found in one sample sequenced in a study of control samples from healthy donors and cancer patients. The assay was immunoSEQ multiplex PCR, and TCRdb's table has in-frame clones only and misses some. This table holds under 200,000 clones. The sequenced material came from blood. These TCRs come from a woman between 25 and 40 years old in good health.

The chain employs TRBV27 and TRBJ2-7; D remains ambiguous. Germline CDR1 MNHEY, CDR2 SMNVEV (reference sequence). V was cut by 6 bases and J by 7 bases, with 25 bases left in between. The CDR3 runs 16 residues. The CDR3: CASSFGTAGQVNEQYF. CDR3 DNA: TGTGCCAGCAGCTTTGGAACCGCCGGGCAGGTCAATGAGCAGTACTTC.

This chain links TRBV11-2 with TRBJ1-1; 7 positions agree with TRBD1. Unmatched junction bases numbered 16, after V lost 2 bases and J lost 1 base. The CDR3 sequence is 19 residues long. Germline lookup yields CDR1 SGHAT and CDR2 FQNNGV. The DNA for the CDR3 is TGTGCCAGCAGCTTAACTCCCCCTCTACAGGGGAAGTGGAACACTGAAGCTTTCTTT. Residues: CASSLTPPLQGKWNTEAFF. Filled out from reference TRBV11-2 and TRBJ1-1, the complete variable domain reads EAGVAQSPRYKIIEKRQSVAFWCNPISGHATLYWYQQILGQGPKLLIQFQNNGVVDDSQLPKDRFSAERLKGVDSTLKIQPAKLEDSAVYLCASSLTPPLQGKWNTEAFFGQGTRLTVV.

The gene calls are TRBV10-3 and TRBJ2-7; 10 bases are a match to TRBD1. This CDR3 region has 13 residues. The germline V gene encodes CDR1 ENHRY and CDR2 SYGVKD. Losses at the gene ends were 5 bases for V and 5 bases for J; bases not matched to a gene: 3. The CDR3 DNA reads as TGTGCCATCAGTAGACAGGGGGCGAACGAGCAGTACTTC. Protein product: CAISRQGANEQYF.

In regard to this clone: Germline is not matched at one junction end, which may reflect a read error. V gene TRBV7-7 combines with J gene TRBJ2-5; D is possibly TRBD1 or TRBD2 (6 bases each). The length of the CDR3 is 17 residues. Germline CDR1 reads SSHAT; CDR2 reads FNYEAQ (reference sequence). The CDR3, as DNA: TGTGCTAGCAGCTTGATGGGGGGCGGGGCCGGCGGAGAGACCCAGTACTTC. Translation gives CASSLMGGGAGGETQYF.

The V call is TRBV5-6, the J call TRBJ1-2; 7 bases map to TRBD1. The V segment lost 2 bases and the J segment 12 bases; nucleotides outside the gene matches: 10. Germline V gene sequence: CDR1 SGHDT, CDR2 YYEEEE. The CDR3 runs to 13 residues. The CDR3 DNA is TGTGCCAGCAGCTTTGGACAGGCCTGGCATGACACCTTC. This gives the protein CASSFGQAWHDTF.

This rearrangement joins TRBV2 to TRBJ2-7; D unclear. Trimming stripped 4 bases from V and 0 bases from J, with 19 bases between. The CDR3 runs to 17 residues. Germline V gene data show CDR1 as SNHLY and CDR2 as FYNNEI. The CDR3 region has the DNA TGTGCCAGCAGTGTAGGGATAGGAGACACCTTCTCCTACGAGCAGTACTTC. Its translation: CASSVGIGDTFSYEQYF.

The chain is built from TRBV10-3 and TRBJ2-7; TRBD1 or TRBD2 may be the D gene (5 bases each). The CDR3 has 13 residues. CDR1 and CDR2 from the germline V gene are ENHRY and SYGVKD. V was pared by 8 bases and J by 3 bases, with 14 bases between. CDR3 in amino acids: CAIARDGLYEQYF. In DNA, the CDR3 is TGTGCCATCGCCCGGGACGGACTCTACGAGCAGTACTTC.

The chain links TRBV7-2 to TRBJ1-4, with D unclear. Germline V lookup: CDR1 SGHTA, CDR2 FQGNSA. There are 17 residues in the CDR3. V gave up 6 bases and J gave up 0 bases, with 17 bases separating them. DNA of the CDR3: TGTGCCAGCAGACCCGGTCCGGGAGTCGCAACTAATGAAAAACTGTTTTTT. Encoded protein: CASRPGPGVATNEKLFF.

The chain combines TRBV27 with TRBJ1-2; D possibly corresponds to TRBD1 (6 bases). The CDR3 loop spans 14 amino acids. In germline, CDR1 is MNHEY, CDR2 SMNVEV (reference sequence). Trimming removed 5 bases at V and 4 bases at J, with 14 bases between. CDR3 sequence: CASSTRGPSYGYTF. CDR3 sequence (DNA): TGTGCCAGCAGTACCCGGGGGCCCTCCTATGGCTACACCTTC.